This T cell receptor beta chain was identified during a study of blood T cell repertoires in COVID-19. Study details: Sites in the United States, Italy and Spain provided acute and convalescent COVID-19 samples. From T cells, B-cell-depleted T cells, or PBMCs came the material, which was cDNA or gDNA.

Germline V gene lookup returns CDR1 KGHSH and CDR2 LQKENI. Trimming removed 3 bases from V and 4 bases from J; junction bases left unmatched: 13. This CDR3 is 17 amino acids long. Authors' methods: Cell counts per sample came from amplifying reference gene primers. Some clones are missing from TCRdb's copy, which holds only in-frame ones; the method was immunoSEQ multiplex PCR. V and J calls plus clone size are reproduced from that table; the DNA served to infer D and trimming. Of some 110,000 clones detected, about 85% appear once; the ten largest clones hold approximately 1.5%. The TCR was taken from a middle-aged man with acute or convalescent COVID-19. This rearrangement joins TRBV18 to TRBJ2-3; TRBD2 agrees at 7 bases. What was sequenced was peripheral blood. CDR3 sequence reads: CASSPPSLQLAADTQYF. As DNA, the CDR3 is TGTGCCAGCTCACCGCCGTCCCTCCAGCTAGCGGCAGATACGCAGTATTTT.